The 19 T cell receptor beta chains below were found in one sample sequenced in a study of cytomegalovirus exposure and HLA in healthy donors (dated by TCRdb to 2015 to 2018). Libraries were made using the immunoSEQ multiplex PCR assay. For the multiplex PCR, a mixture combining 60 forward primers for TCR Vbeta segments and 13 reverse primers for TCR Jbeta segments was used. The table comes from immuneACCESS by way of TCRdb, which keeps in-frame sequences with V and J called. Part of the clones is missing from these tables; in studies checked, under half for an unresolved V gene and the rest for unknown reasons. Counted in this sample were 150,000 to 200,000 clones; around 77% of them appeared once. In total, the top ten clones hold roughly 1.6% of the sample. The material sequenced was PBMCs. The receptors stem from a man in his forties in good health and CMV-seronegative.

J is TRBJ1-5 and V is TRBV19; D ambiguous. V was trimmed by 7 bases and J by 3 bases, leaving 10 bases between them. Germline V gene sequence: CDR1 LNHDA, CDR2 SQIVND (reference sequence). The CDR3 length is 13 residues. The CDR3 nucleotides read TGTGCCAGTAATACCAGAAACAATCAGCCCCAGCATTTT. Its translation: CASNTRNNQPQHF.

The CDR3 DNA is TGTGCCAGCAGGGGGGGGTTGACAGGGGCCTATGGCTACACCTTC. Protein sequence: CASRGGLTGAYGYTF. The chain employs TRBV5-4 and TRBJ1-2, with TRBD1 matching 8 bases. The ends lost 5 bases at V and 4 bases at J; junction bases unmatched: 10. The CDR3 sequence is 15 residues long. From germline, CDR1 is SGHNT and CDR2 YYREEE (reference sequence).

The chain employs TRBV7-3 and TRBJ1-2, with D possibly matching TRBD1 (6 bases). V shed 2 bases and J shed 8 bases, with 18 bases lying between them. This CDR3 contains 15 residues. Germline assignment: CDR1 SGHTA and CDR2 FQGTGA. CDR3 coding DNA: TGTGCCAGCAGCTTACAAAGTGGAGGGGGGGGCGGCTACACCTTC. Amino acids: CASSLQSGGGGGYTF. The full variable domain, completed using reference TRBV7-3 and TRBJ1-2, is GAGVSQTPSNKVTEKGKYVELRCDPISGHTALYWYRQSLGQGPEFLIYFQGTGAADDSGLPNDRFFAVRPEGSVSTLKIQRTERGDSAVYLCASSLQSGGGGGYTFGSGTRLTVV.

The CDR3: CATSRPRGGYDTEAFF. CDR3 bases: TGTGCCACCAGCAGGCCCCGGGGGGGATATGACACTGAAGCTTTCTTT. The chain combines TRBV15 with TRBJ1-1, with a weak D call TRBD1 (5 bases). The CDR3 loop spans 16 amino acids. The germline V and J ends were trimmed by 3 bases and 3 bases, with 17 bases remaining between them. Looked up from germline, CDR1 is LNHNV and CDR2 is YYDKDF (reference sequence).

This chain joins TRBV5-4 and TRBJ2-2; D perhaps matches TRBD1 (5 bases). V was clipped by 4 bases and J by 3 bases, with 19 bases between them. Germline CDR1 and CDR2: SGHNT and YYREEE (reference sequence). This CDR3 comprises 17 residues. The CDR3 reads CASSRDLLGRYTGELFF. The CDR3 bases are TGTGCCAGCAGCCGCGACCTGTTGGGGCGATACACCGGGGAGCTGTTTTTT.

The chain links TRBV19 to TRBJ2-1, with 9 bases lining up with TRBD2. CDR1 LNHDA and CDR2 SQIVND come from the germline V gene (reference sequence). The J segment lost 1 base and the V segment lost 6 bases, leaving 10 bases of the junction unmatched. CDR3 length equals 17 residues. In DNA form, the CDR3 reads TGTGCCAGTAGCCCGGGAGTAGCGGGAGTGTCCTACAATGAGCAGTTCTTC. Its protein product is CASSPGVAGVSYNEQFF.

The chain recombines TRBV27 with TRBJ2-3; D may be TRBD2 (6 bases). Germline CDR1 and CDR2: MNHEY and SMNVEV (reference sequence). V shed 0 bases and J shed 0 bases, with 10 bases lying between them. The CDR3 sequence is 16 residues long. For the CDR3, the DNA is TGTGCCAGCAGTTTATCCCTAGCGTCTAGCACAGATACGCAGTATTTT. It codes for CASSLSLASSTDTQYF.

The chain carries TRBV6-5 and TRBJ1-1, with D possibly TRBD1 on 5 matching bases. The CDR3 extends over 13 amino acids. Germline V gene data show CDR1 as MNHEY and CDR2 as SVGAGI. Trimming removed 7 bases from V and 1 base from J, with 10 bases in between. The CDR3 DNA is TGTGCCAGCACCATGGGGGGGAACACTGAAGCTTTCTTT. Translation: CASTMGGNTEAFF.

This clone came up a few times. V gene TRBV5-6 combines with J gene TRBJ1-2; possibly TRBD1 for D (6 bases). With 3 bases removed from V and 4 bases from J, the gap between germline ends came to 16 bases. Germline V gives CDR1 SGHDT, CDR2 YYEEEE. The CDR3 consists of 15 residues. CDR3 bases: TGTGCCAGCAGCTCCAGACAGGCGGTTGTCTATGGCTACACCTTC. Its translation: CASSSRQAVVYGYTF.

As DNA, the CDR3 is TGCGCCAGCAGCTGGGGACTAGCGGGGACAGATACGCAGTATTTT. It yields the protein CASSWGLAGTDTQYF. The chain is built from TRBV5-1 and TRBJ2-3; 13 bases fit TRBD2. The CDR3 contains 15 residues. V shed 3 bases and J 3 bases; nucleotides not matched to a gene: 1. CDR1 SGHRS and CDR2 YFSETQ come from the germline V gene.

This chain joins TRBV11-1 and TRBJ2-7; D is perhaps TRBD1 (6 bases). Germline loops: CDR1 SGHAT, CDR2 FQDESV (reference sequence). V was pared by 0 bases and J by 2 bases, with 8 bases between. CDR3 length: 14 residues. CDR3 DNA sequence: TGTGCCAGCAGCTTAGCGACAGGAGCCTACGAGCAGTACGTC. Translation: CASSLATGAYEQYV.

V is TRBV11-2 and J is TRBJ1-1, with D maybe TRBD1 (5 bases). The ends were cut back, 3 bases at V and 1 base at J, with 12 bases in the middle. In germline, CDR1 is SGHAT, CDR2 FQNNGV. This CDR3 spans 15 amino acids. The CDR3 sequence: CASSLNARENTEAFF. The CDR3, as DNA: TGTGCCAGCAGCTTGAATGCCAGGGAGAACACTGAAGCTTTCTTT.

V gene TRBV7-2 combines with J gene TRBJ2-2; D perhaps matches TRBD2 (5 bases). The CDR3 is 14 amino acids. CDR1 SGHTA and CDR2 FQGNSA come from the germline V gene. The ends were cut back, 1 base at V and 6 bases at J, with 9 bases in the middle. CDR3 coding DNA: TGTGCCAGCAGCTTAGGGATGAGGGCCGGGGAGCTGTTTTTT. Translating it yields CASSLGMRAGELFF.

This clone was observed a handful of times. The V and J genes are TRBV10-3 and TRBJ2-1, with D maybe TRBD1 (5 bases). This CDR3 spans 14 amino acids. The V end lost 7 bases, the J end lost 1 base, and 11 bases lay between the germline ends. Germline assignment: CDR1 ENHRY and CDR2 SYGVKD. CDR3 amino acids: CAIKQDESYNEQFF. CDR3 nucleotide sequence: TGTGCCATCAAACAGGACGAATCCTACAATGAGCAGTTCTTC.

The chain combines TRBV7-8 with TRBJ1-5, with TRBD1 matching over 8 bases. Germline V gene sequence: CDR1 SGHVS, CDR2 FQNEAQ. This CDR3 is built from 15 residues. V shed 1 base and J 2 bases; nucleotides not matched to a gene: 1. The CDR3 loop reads CASSLGGQGNQPQHF. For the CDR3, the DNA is TGTGCCAGCAGCTTAGGGGGACAGGGCAATCAGCCCCAGCATTTT.

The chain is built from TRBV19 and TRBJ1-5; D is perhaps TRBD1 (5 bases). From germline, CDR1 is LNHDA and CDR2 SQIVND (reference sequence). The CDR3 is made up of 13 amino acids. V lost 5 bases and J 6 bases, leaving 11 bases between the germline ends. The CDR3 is CASSQGPSQPQHF. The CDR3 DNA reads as TGTGCCAGTAGTCAGGGCCCTAGTCAGCCCCAGCATTTT.

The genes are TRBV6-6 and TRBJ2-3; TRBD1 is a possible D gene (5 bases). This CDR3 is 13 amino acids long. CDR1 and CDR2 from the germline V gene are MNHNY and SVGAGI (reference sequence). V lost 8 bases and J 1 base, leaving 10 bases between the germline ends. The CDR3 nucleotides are TGTGCCAGCTCCACAGGACGCACAGATACGCAGTATTTT. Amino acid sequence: CASSTGRTDTQYF.

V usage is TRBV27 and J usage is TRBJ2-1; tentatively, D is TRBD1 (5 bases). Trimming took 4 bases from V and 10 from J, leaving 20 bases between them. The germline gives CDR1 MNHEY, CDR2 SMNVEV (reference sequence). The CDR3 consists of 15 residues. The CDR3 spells CASSSPTQAAQEQFF. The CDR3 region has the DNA TGTGCCAGCAGTTCACCCACACAGGCTGCCCAGGAGCAGTTCTTC.

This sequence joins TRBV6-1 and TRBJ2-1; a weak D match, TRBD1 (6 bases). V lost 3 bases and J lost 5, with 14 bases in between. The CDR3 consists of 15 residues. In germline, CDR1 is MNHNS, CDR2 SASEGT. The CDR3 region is CASSETTGQNNEQFF. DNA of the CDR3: TGTGCCAGCAGTGAGACAACAGGGCAAAACAATGAGCAGTTCTTC.